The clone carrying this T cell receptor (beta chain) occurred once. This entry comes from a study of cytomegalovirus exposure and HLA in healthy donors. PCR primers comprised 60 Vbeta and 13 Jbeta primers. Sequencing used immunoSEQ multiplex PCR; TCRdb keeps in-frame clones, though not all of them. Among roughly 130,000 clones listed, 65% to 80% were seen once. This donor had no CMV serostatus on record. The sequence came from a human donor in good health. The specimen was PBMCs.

The CDR3 protein is CAISEASGGASYNEQFF. The CDR3 nucleotides are TGTGCCATCAGTGAGGCTAGCGGGGGGGCCTCCTACAATGAGCAGTTCTTC. The chain uses TRBV10-3 and TRBJ2-1, with TRBD2 identical over 12 bases. Germline trimming cut 2 bases from V and 0 bases from J; bases unmatched to any gene: 2. The CDR3 extends over 17 amino acids. Germline assignment: CDR1 ENHRY and CDR2 SYGVKD.